Listed below are T cell receptor beta chains from one sample, sequenced in a study of Ad26.COV2.S vaccination and SARS-CoV-2 variants. The method was immunoSEQ multiplex PCR; TCRdb's version includes in-frame clones alone and lacks a portion of them. The sample has 300,000 to 350,000 clones; around 83% are singletons. The starting material was peripheral blood, obtained in a trial of Ad26.COV2.S vaccine versus placebo. The receptors were gathered from a person between 18 and 59 years old who received the Ad26.COV2.S COVID-19 vaccine or a placebo. The CDR3 runs from the conserved cysteine through the conserved F or W. The D gene is left open where the match is weak. Size values are once, few and many counts, or a class for expanded clones, and some rows have none.

>TRBV7-9|TRBJ1-2|NA|NA|12
CASSFSDYGYTF
TGTGCCAGCAGCTTTTCAGACTATGGCTACACCTTC
>TRBV4-2|TRBJ2-3|TRBD2|many|16
CASSQATSGGADTQYF
TGTGCCAGCAGCCAGGCCACTAGCGGGGGGGCAGATACGCAGTATTTT
>TRBV3-1/TRBV3-2|TRBJ1-2|NA|NA|14
CASSQAKGNYGYTF
TGTGCCAGCAGCCAAGCTAAGGGAAACTATGGCTACACCTTC
>TRBV14|TRBJ2-5|NA|NA|17
CASSQRMKWVYGETQYF
TGTGCCAGCAGCCAAAGAATGAAGTGGGTGTACGGGGAGACCCAGTACTTC
>TRBV5-1|TRBJ2-3|NA|NA|16
CASSLETAGPTDTQYF
TGCGCCAGCAGCTTGGAGACTGCGGGGCCCACAGATACGCAGTATTTT
>TRBV14|TRBJ2-7|TRBD2|NA|16
CASSQGVAGVLYEQYF
TGTGCCAGCAGCCAAGGGGTCGCGGGGGTACTATACGAGCAGTACTTC
>TRBV6-5|TRBJ1-3|NA|NA|14
CASSPGPSGNTIYF
TGTGCCAGCAGCCCGGGGCCCTCTGGAAACACCATATATTTT
>TRBV3-1/TRBV3-2|TRBJ1-5|NA|NA|15
CASSQGLYSNQPQHF
TGTGCCAGCAGCCAAGGTTTGTATAGCAATCAGCCCCAGCATTTT
>TRBV6-2/TRBV6-3|TRBJ1-1|TRBD1|NA|16
CASSLAGTGPSLGAFF
TGTGCCAGCAGTTTAGCCGGGACAGGTCCTAGTCTGGGAGCTTTCTTT
>TRBV7-8|TRBJ1-2|NA|NA|14
CASSLRPGAYGYTF
TGTGCCAGCAGCTTACGCCCGGGAGCGTATGGCTACACCTTC
>TRBV7-2|TRBJ1-2|NA|few|13
CASSLEAIYGYTF
TGTGCCAGCAGCTTAGAGGCGATCTATGGCTACACCTTC
>TRBV15|TRBJ2-3|NA|once|14
CATSRDRQEDTQYF
TGTGCCACCAGCAGAGATAGACAGGAAGATACGCAGTATTTT
>TRBV5-1|TRBJ2-1|NA|NA|14
CASSLPDTFNEQFF
TGCGCCAGCAGCTTGCCGGACACGTTTAATGAGCAGTTCTTC
>TRBV24-1|TRBJ2-3|NA|NA|13
CATMPRRTDTQYF
TGTGCCACCATGCCCAGACGCACAGATACGCAGTATTTT
>TRBV5-5|TRBJ2-7|TRBD2|NA|14
CASSGTSTTYEQYF
TGTGCCAGCAGCGGGACTAGCACGACCTACGAGCAGTACTTC
>TRBV13|TRBJ2-3|NA|NA|12
CASSLRTDTQYF
TGTGCCAGCAGCCTCCGCACAGATACGCAGTATTTT
>TRBV5-1|TRBJ2-1|TRBD1|NA|14
CASSLAGTDNEQFF
TGCGCCAGCAGCTTGGCGGGGACAGACAATGAGCAGTTCTTC
>TRBV5-1|TRBJ2-1|NA|NA|16
CASSLEGIPSYNEQFF
TGCGCCAGCAGCTTGGAGGGCATACCCTCCTACAATGAGCAGTTCTTC
>TRBV27|TRBJ1-1|TRBD1|NA|15
CASLSGQVLNTEAFF
TGTGCCTCCTTGTCGGGACAGGTTTTGAACACTGAAGCTTTCTTT
>TRBV27|TRBJ2-7|NA|NA|16
CASSLGPRALTYEQYF
TGTGCCAGCAGTTTAGGTCCACGGGCCTTAACCTACGAGCAGTACTTC
>TRBV9|TRBJ1-3|TRBD1|NA|14
CASSPGQLADTIYF
TGTGCCAGCAGCCCGGGACAGCTTGCGGACACCATATATTTT
>TRBV10-2|TRBJ2-5|NA|NA|16
CASSEQGFSYQETQYF
TGCGCCAGCAGTGAGCAGGGTTTCTCGTACCAAGAGACCCAGTACTTC
>TRBV7-2|TRBJ1-6|TRBD1|NA|16
CASSFQGARDNSPLHF
TGTGCCAGCAGCTTCCAGGGGGCGCGAGACAATTCACCCCTCCACTTT
>TRBV5-6|TRBJ1-6|NA|NA|15
CASSSVGSYNSPLHF
TGTGCCAGCAGCTCCGTAGGCTCCTATAATTCACCCCTCCACTTT
>TRBV5-1|TRBJ1-4|NA|NA|14
CASSPGGQGEKLFF
TGCGCCAGCAGCCCGGGGGGCCAGGGGGAAAAACTGTTTTTT
>TRBV5-4|TRBJ2-3|TRBD2|NA|18
CASSFFGSSGGSTDTQYF
TGTGCCAGCAGCTTTTTCGGGAGTAGCGGGGGTAGCACAGATACGCAGTATTTT
>TRBV7-2|TRBJ1-2|NA|NA|13
CASSARTSYGYTF
TGTGCCAGCAGCGCCCGGACAAGCTATGGCTACACCTTC
>TRBV11-2|TRBJ2-1|TRBD2|NA|15
CASSVGGVAYNEQFF
TGTGCCAGCTCCGTCGGGGGGGTCGCTTACAATGAGCAGTTCTTC
>TRBV7-2|TRBJ2-1|NA|NA|17
CASSPEPGTQNYNEQFF
TGTGCCAGCAGCCCAGAGCCCGGGACACAGAATTACAATGAGCAGTTCTTC
>TRBV7-2|TRBJ2-7|TRBD2|once|15
CASSLISGATYEQYF
TGTGCCAGCAGCTTAATCAGCGGGGCAACCTACGAGCAGTACTTC
>TRBV3-1/TRBV3-2|TRBJ2-1|TRBD2|NA|16
CASSQGLGGAYNEQFF
TGTGCCAGCAGCCAAGGTTTGGGGGGGGCCTACAATGAGCAGTTCTTC
>TRBV9|TRBJ2-1|NA|once|11
CASSVLDEQFF
TGTGCCAGCAGCGTATTAGATGAGCAGTTCTTC
>TRBV12-5|TRBJ2-3|NA|few|13
CASGLMVTDTQYF
TGTGCTAGTGGTTTGATGGTGACAGATACGCAGTATTTT
>TRBV7-8|TRBJ1-1|NA|NA|14
CASSSAGEGTEAFF
TGTGCCAGCAGCTCCGCAGGGGAAGGGACTGAAGCTTTCTTT
>TRBV6-5|TRBJ2-1|TRBD1|NA|14
CASSLDRGLHEQFF
TGTGCCAGCAGTCTGGACAGGGGGCTACATGAGCAGTTCTTC
>TRBV5-6|TRBJ2-2|NA|NA|13
CASSPALTGELFF
TGTGCCAGCAGCCCTGCCTTGACCGGGGAGCTGTTTTTT